One and the same sample provided the 22 T cell receptor beta chains below, sequenced in a study of blood T cells in healthy people across ages (dated by TCRdb to about 2015). The library was generated by 5' RACE. Instrument used: Illumina HiSeq 2500. The second PCR ran for about 7 to 11 cycles and used a J-beta primer mix along with a sample-barcoded 5' primer. The public reads were reanalyzed by TCRdb: fastp trimming at Q25, MiXCR alignment, in-frame beta chains only. Each CDR3 protein gets just one entry, which takes the most common genes and DNA from the rows behind it. For this sample the table gives 1.5 million to 2 million distinct CDR3 sequences, of which around 48% were detected only once. The ten largest clones represent 2.1% of the sample. The sequenced material came from blood. The receptors shown here come from a woman aged 40 to 50 in good health.

This chain uses TRBV6-2 or TRBV6-3 with TRBJ1-2, with D perhaps TRBD1 (5 bases). Looked up from germline, CDR1 is MNHEY and CDR2 is SVGEGT. The V end was cut by 7 bases, the J end by 4 bases, with 13 bases between. The CDR3 extends over 13 amino acids. The CDR3 DNA is TGTGCCAGCATGGAACAGGCGAGCTATGGCTACACCTTC. The encoded protein is CASMEQASYGYTF.

The J gene is TRBJ2-2, the V gene TRBV7-3; D is unclear. The CDR3 loop spans 14 amino acids. Germline CDR1 is SGHTA and CDR2 is FQGTGA. The ends were cut back, 5 bases at V and 0 bases at J, with 7 bases in the middle. The CDR3: CASSAQANTGELFF. The CDR3 region has the DNA TGTGCCAGCAGCGCGCAGGCGAACACCGGGGAGCTGTTTTTT.

This sequence joins TRBV7-8 and TRBJ2-4, with TRBD1 matching 7 bases. With the DNA end fitting TRBJ2-7 better, the J assignment may be wrong. This CDR3 is 14 amino acids long. The germline V gene encodes CDR1 SGHVS and CDR2 FQNEAQ. CDR3 DNA sequence: TGTGCCAGCAGGGCTACAGGGGCTATCTACGAGCAGTACTTC. Its translation is CASRATGAIYEQYF.

Notes on this clonotype: The junction shows a germline mismatch at one end, possibly a read error. This chain joins TRBV5-1 and TRBJ2-3; 7 bases map to TRBD2. Germline V gene sequence: CDR1 SGHRS, CDR2 YFSETQ. The CDR3 has 15 amino acids. The CDR3 region is CVSSKWEGYTDTQYF. The DNA for the CDR3 is TGCGTCAGCAGCAAATGGGAGGGCTACACAGATACGCAGTATTTT.

This clonotype was counted a few times. This chain joins TRBV4-2 and TRBJ2-7, with TRBD1 matching over 11 bases. J was trimmed by 2 bases and V by 4 bases; bases with no gene match: 7. CDR1 and CDR2 from the germline V gene are LGHNA and YNFKEQ. The length of the CDR3 is 16 residues. CDR3 sequence (DNA): TGTGCCAGCAGCCCCGCTCCGGGACAGGGGGCCTACGAGCAGTACTTC. Its translation is CASSPAPGQGAYEQYF.

This clonotype was counted a few times. This rearrangement joins TRBV6-2 or TRBV6-3 to TRBJ2-7; 9 nucleotides align to TRBD1. The CDR3 has 15 amino acids. Germline CDR1 MNHEY, CDR2 SVGEGT. The V gene end was trimmed by 5 bases and the J gene end by 4 bases; junction bases not matched to a gene: 9. The chain's CDR3 is CASSNAPDRGYEQYF. In nucleotides, the CDR3 is TGTGCCAGCAGTAACGCCCCGGACAGGGGATACGAGCAGTACTTC.

The V and J genes are TRBV18 and TRBJ2-3; the D gene is possibly TRBD1 (5 bases). In germline, CDR1 is KGHSH, CDR2 LQKENI. CDR3 length: 13 residues. Between the trimmed V and J ends, which lost 3 bases and 6 bases, there was a span of 10 bases. The CDR3 protein is CASSPRTYDTQYF. The CDR3 DNA follows: TGTGCCAGCTCACCCCGGACATATGATACGCAGTATTTT.

The rearrangement uses TRBV15 and TRBJ2-3; possibly TRBD1 or TRBD2 for D (5 bases each). V dropped 2 bases and J dropped 1 base, with 16 bases sitting between them. Germline V CDR1 and CDR2: LNHNV, YYDKDF (reference sequence). This CDR3 region has 17 residues. The CDR3 loop reads CATSRPREKKGTDTQYF. The CDR3 DNA is TGTGCCACCAGCAGACCCAGGGAGAAGAAGGGCACAGATACGCAGTATTTT.

The chain has TRBV5-6 and TRBJ2-5; weak D call: TRBD1 (8 bases). In germline, CDR1 is SGHDT, CDR2 YYEEEE. V was shortened by 6 bases and J by 4 bases, with 16 bases between the two germline ends. This CDR3 is built from 14 residues. CDR3 nucleotide sequence: TGTGCCAGCACCACGGACAGGGAGGGAGAGACCCAGTACTTC. Amino acids: CASTTDREGETQYF.

This clonotype has a handful of counts. The chain uses TRBV28 and TRBJ2-7; tentative D call: TRBD1 (5 bases). Germline CDR1 and CDR2: MDHEN and SYDVKM. There are 14 residues in the CDR3. V lost 3 bases and J 4 bases, leaving 13 bases between the germline ends. In nucleotides, the CDR3 is TGTGCCAGCAGTTTGCCAGGGAATATGTACGAGCAGTACTTC. This sequence encodes CASSLPGNMYEQYF.

V gene TRBV29-1 combines with J gene TRBJ2-1; D is ambiguous. The end of the DNA aligns better with TRBJ2-7, so the J call may be wrong. There are 14 residues in the CDR3. CDR1 is SQVTM and CDR2 is ANQGSEA in the germline V gene. This CDR3 is CSGKRRSSYNEQYF. CDR3 DNA: TGCAGCGGAAAGCGTCGCAGCTCCTACAATGAGCAGTACTTC.

The genes are TRBV5-6 and TRBJ1-2, with TRBD1 as a possible D gene (6 bases). Germline V gene lookup returns CDR1 SGHDT and CDR2 YYEEEE. Trimming removed 7 bases at V and 0 bases at J, with 13 bases between. The CDR3 sequence is 14 residues long. CDR3 DNA sequence: TGTGCCAGCGGACCAAGGACAGCTAACTATGGCTACACCTTC. Translated, it gives CASGPRTANYGYTF.

This clonotype appeared a few times. V and J are TRBV6-1 and TRBJ2-6; 8 bases match TRBD1. Per germline, CDR1 MNHNS and CDR2 SASEGT. CDR3 length: 18 amino acids. J lost 0 bases, V lost 8 bases, and 12 bases had no gene match. The CDR3 protein is CASRVDRGADSGANVLTF. The CDR3 nucleotides are TGTGCCAGCCGTGTCGACAGGGGTGCAGACTCTGGGGCCAACGTCCTGACTTTC.

The chain links TRBV29-1 to TRBJ2-7; no definite D call. Germline CDR1 and CDR2: SQVTM and ANQGSEA. CDR3 length equals 12 residues. V was cut by 5 bases and J by 3 bases, with 11 bases left in between. This CDR3 is CSVLDGSYEQYF. The CDR3 DNA reads as TGCAGCGTTCTGGACGGAAGCTACGAGCAGTACTTC.

The chain links TRBV7-2 to TRBJ1-5; D may be TRBD1 (6 bases). The CDR3 length is 14 residues. Germline assignment: CDR1 SGHTA and CDR2 FQGNSA. Trimming pared 5 bases from V and 4 bases from J, leaving 12 bases between. The chain's CDR3 is CASSPFTGNQPQHF. Written as DNA, the CDR3 is TGTGCCAGCAGCCCCTTTACAGGGAATCAGCCCCAGCATTTT.

In this sample, this clonotype turned up a few times. The rearrangement joins TRBV20-1 to TRBJ1-2; the D is unclear. The V and J ends lost 0 bases and 2 bases respectively, with 7 bases between them. Germline V gene data show CDR1 as DFQATT and CDR2 as SNEGSKA (reference sequence). The CDR3 is 13 amino acids. The CDR3 nucleotides read TGCAGTGCTAGAGATCGAACCAACTATGGCTACACCTTC. It specifies CSARDRTNYGYTF.

This chain links TRBV7-8 with TRBJ2-3; weak D call: TRBD1 (6 bases). Trimming pared 5 bases from V and 2 bases from J, leaving 17 bases between. Germline lookup yields CDR1 SGHVS and CDR2 FQNEAQ. CDR3 length equals 16 residues. This CDR3 is CASSTLSGHTTDTQYF. In nucleotides, the CDR3 is TGTGCCAGCAGCACACTTTCGGGACACACCACAGATACGCAGTATTTT.

In DNA form, the CDR3 reads TGTGCCAGCAATAAGCAGGCCGCCTATAATTCACCCCTCCACTTT. It codes for CASNKQAAYNSPLHF. The chain is built from TRBV6-6 and TRBJ1-6; D remains ambiguous. Trimming shortened V by 7 bases and J by 2 bases, and 12 bases separated the two germline ends. The germline V gene encodes CDR1 MNHNY and CDR2 SVGAGI (reference sequence). The CDR3 length is 15 residues.

J is TRBJ1-5 and V is TRBV20-1; TRBD1 matches at 7 bases. This CDR3 contains 16 residues. Looked up from germline, CDR1 is DFQATT and CDR2 is SNEGSKA (reference sequence). The V and J ends lost 4 bases and 5 bases, in that order; junction bases with no gene match: 14. The CDR3: CSAMSSGTVIYQPQHF. The DNA of the CDR3 is TGCAGTGCTATGTCTTCCGGGACAGTGATATATCAGCCCCAGCATTTT.

This chain joins TRBV11-2 and TRBJ2-3; D possibly corresponds to TRBD1 (6 bases). V was shortened by 5 bases and J by 4 bases, with 13 bases between the two germline ends. This CDR3 contains 14 residues. CDR1 and CDR2 from the germline V gene are SGHAT and FQNNGV. The CDR3 loop is CASSPPGVPDTQYF. The DNA for the CDR3 is TGTGCCAGCAGCCCTCCAGGGGTCCCAGATACGCAGTATTTT.

The chain links TRBV29-1 to TRBJ2-7; 9 nucleotides match TRBD2. The CDR3 contains 14 residues. CDR1 and CDR2 from the germline V gene are SQVTM and ANQGSEA. Trimming removed 3 bases from V and 7 bases from J; junction bases left unmatched: 10. CDR3 residues: CSVERGGPYNEQYF. CDR3 in DNA: TGCAGCGTTGAGCGGGGGGGACCATACAATGAGCAGTACTTC.

The chain is built from TRBV28 and TRBJ2-3; D is perhaps TRBD2 (5 bases). This CDR3 comprises 13 residues. The germline V and J ends were trimmed by 5 bases and 5 bases, with 11 bases remaining between them. CDR1 MDHEN and CDR2 SYDVKM come from the germline V gene. As DNA, the CDR3 is TGTGCCAGCAGTCCCAGCGGTATAGATACGCAGTATTTT. As protein: CASSPSGIDTQYF.